This TCR beta chain was profiled in a study of blood T cell repertoires in COVID-19. On the study more broadly: Collection of acute and convalescent COVID-19 samples took place in the United States, Italy and Spain. The analysed material was cDNA or gDNA that came from T cells, B-cell-depleted T cells, or PBMCs.

Unmatched junction bases numbered 9, after V lost 6 bases and J lost 5 bases. CDR1 MDHEN and CDR2 SYDVKM come from the germline V gene. This CDR3 contains 16 residues. Under the authors' procedure: Estimation of nucleated cell counts relied on the amplification of reference gene primers. TCRdb's table, derived via immunoSEQ multiplex PCR, lists solely in-frame clones and lacks some. V and J calls and clone size follow that table, whereas D and trimming were derived from the DNA. The table lists around 200,000 clones, 70% to 90% of them singletons, with over 4.5% in the top ten. Material for sequencing was peripheral blood. This TCR derives from a man aged 80 or over with acute or convalescent COVID-19. The chain joins TRBV28 to TRBJ2-2; 10 positions match TRBD2. The chain's CDR3 is CASRHLAGEGTGELFF. The CDR3 DNA reads TGTGCCAGCAGACATCTAGCGGGAGAGGGGACCGGGGAGCTGTTTTTT.